The T cell receptor (beta chain) described here comes from a study of T cells in Graves' hyperthyroidism and ophthalmopathy. Many counts were recorded for this clonotype. V was clipped by 6 bases and J by 4 bases, with 16 bases between them. The CDR3 runs to 15 residues. The TCR beta CDR3 regions underwent amplification using RNA transcripts as the source. A set of HTBI primers served as the primers for a first-round RT-PCR of the TCR CDR3. TCRdb re-derived calls from the multiplex PCR reads in MiXCR, one entry per CDR3 protein. The table lists approximately 400,000 distinct CDR3 sequences, about 13% of them singletons, with less than 25% in the top ten.

The sample was blood. The receptor's source is a man younger than 40 with Graves' hyperthyroidism that later progressed to Graves' ophthalmopathy. The chain uses TRBV12-3 or TRBV12-4 and TRBJ1-5, with TRBD1 as a possible D gene (6 bases). DNA for the CDR3: TGTGCCAGCAGGGGGTCAGGGGAGAGGAATCAGCCCCAGCATTTT. Encoded protein: CASRGSGERNQPQHF.